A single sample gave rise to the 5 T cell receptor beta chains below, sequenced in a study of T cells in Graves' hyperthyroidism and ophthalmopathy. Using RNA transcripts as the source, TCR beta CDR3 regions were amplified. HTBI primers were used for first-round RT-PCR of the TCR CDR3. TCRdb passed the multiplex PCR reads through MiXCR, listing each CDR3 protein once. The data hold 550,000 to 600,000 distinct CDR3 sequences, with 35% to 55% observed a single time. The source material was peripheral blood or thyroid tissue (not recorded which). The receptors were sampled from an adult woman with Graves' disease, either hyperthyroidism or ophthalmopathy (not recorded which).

The DNA for the CDR3 is TGTGCCAGCACAAACAGCGTTTCCTACGAGCAGTACTTC. Translated, it gives CASTNSVSYEQYF. The chain uses TRBV7-9 and TRBJ2-7, with D unresolved. V shed 7 bases and J shed 1 base, with 11 bases lying between them. Germline V gene data show CDR1 as SEHNR and CDR2 as FQNEAQ (reference sequence). The CDR3 runs 13 residues.

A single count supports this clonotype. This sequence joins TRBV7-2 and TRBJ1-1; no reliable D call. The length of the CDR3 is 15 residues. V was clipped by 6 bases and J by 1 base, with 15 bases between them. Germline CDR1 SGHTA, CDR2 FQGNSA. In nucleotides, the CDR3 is TGTGCCAGCAGGGCGTCGAAGGGAGCGAACACTGAAGCTTTCTTT. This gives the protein CASRASKGANTEAFF. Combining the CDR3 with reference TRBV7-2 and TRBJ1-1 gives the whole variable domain GAGVSQSPSNKVTEKGKDVELRCDPISGHTALYWYRQSLGQGLEFLIYFQGNSAPDKSGLPSDRFSAERTGGSVSTLTIQRTQQEDSAVYLCASRASKGANTEAFFGQGTRLTVV.

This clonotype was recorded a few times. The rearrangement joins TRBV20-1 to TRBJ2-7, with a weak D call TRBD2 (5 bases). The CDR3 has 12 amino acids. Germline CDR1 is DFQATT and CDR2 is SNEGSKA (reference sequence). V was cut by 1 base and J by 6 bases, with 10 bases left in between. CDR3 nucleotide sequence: TGCAGTGCTAGAGCGGGCGGGCGCGAGCAGTACTTC. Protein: CSARAGGREQYF.

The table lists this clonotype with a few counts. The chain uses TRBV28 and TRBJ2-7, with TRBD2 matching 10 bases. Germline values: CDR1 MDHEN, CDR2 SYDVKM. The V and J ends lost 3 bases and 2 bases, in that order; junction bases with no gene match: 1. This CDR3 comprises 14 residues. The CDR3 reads CASSFSGRPYEQYF. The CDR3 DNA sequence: TGTGCCAGCAGTTTTAGCGGGAGGCCCTACGAGCAGTACTTC.

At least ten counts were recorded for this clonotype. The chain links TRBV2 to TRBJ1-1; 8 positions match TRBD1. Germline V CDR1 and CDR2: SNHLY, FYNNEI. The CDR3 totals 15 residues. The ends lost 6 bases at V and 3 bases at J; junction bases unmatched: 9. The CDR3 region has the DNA TGTGCCAGCAGCCAGGGGGACAGGACCTACACTGAAGCTTTCTTT. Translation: CASSQGDRTYTEAFF.